This entry concerns a single TCR beta chain. RNA, at about 0.5 to 1 ug, was reverse transcribed with random hexamers. TCRdb reprocessed the immunoSEQ multiplex PCR reads with MiXCR, giving one entry per CDR3 protein. The data show 80,000 or so distinct CDR3 sequences, around 94% seen once. This sample was included in a study of CD8 T cells in Susac syndrome. Germline loops: CDR1 DFQATT, CDR2 SNEGSKA (reference sequence). The CDR3 is 13 residues long. V lost 3 bases and J 1 base, leaving 6 bases between the germline ends. This sequence originates from a human donor in good health. Sequenced: CD8+ T cells from PBMCs. This chain connects TRBV20-1 to TRBJ2-2; D gene unclear. CDR3 in amino acids: CSARSMNTGELFF. The CDR3 bases are TGCAGTGCTAGGTCGATGAACACCGGGGAGCTGTTTTTT.